This T cell receptor (beta chain) was recorded in a study of blood T cells in healthy people across ages. Germline assignment: CDR1 LGHDT and CDR2 YNNKEL (reference sequence). The CDR3 covers 14 residues. Each individual donor underwent a draw of roughly 10 milliliters of peripheral blood. The use of a sample-barcoded 5' primer and a J-beta primer mix characterized a second PCR of roughly 6 to 11 cycles. TCRdb reprocessed the 5' RACE reads with MiXCR, giving one entry per CDR3 protein. The top ten hold about 30% of the sample, which has around 650,000 distinct CDR3 sequences, approximately 40% seen once.

Sequencing was performed on blood. The V and J genes are TRBV3-1 and TRBJ2-4; D not certain. The DNA matches TRBJ2-5 better at its end, which makes the J call doubtful. This receptor was obtained from a man aged 80 or over in good health. The CDR3, as DNA: TGTGCCAGCAGCCTTCGGTACAACCGAGAGACCCAGTACTTC. This sequence encodes CASSLRYNRETQYF.